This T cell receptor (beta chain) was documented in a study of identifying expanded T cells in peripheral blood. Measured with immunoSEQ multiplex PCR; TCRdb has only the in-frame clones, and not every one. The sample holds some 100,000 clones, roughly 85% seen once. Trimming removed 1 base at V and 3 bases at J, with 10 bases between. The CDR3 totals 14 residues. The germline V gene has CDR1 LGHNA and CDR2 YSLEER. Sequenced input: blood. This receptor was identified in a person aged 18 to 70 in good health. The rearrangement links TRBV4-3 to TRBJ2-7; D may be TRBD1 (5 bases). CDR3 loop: CASSQVGRYYEQYF. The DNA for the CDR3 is TGCGCCAGCAGCCAAGTGGGGCGGTACTACGAGCAGTACTTC.